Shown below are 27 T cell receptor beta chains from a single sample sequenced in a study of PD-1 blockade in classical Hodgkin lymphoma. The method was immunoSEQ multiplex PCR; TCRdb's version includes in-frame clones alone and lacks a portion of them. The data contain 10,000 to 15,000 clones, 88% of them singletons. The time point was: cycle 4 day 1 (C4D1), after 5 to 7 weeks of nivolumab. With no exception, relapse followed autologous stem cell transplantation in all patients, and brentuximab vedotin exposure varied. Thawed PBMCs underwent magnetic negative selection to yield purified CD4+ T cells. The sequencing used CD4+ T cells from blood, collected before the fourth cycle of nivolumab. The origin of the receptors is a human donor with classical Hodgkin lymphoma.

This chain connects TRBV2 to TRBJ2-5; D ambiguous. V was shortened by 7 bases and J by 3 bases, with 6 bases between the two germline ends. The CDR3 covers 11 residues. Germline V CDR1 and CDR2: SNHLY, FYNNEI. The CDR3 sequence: CASTPEETQYF. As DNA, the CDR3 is TGTGCCAGCACCCCAGAAGAGACCCAGTACTTC.

This chain's CDR3 is CASSFRLSWDQPQHF. DNA of the CDR3: TGTGCCAGCAGCTTTCGACTTAGTTGGGATCAGCCCCAGCATTTT. The J gene is TRBJ1-5, the V gene TRBV7-3; D ambiguous. Germline V lookup: CDR1 SGHTA, CDR2 FQGTGA. The CDR3 loop spans 15 amino acids. V was trimmed by 3 bases and J by 5 bases, leaving 14 bases between them.

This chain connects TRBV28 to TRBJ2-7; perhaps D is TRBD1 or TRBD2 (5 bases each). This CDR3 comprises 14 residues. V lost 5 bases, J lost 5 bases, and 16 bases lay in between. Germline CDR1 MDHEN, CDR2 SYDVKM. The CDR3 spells CASSPGTSLHEQYF. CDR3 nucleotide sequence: TGTGCCAGCAGTCCAGGGACCTCCTTGCACGAGCAGTACTTC.

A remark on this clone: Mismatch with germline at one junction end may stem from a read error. The CDR3 nucleotides read TGTGCCAGCTCCCCACAGGGCGGCACAGATACGCAGTATTTT. As protein: CASSPQGGTDTQYF. The chain employs TRBV18 and TRBJ2-3, with D perhaps matching TRBD1 (6 bases). Germline-derived CDR1 and CDR2 are KGHSH and LQKENI. The CDR3 spans 14 residues.

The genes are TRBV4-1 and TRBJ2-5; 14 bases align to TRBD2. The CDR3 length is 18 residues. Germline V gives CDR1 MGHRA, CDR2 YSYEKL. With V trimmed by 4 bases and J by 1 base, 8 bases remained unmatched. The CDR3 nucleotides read TGCGCCAGCAGCCGTTCGGGGACTAGCGGGAGAACCCAAGAGACCCAGTACTTC. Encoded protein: CASSRSGTSGRTQETQYF.

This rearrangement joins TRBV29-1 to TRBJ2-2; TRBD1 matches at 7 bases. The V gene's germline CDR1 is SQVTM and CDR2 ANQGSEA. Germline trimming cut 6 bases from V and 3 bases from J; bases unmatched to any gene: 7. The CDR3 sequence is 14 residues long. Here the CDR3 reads CSVCRTGDTGELFF. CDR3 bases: TGCAGCGTGTGTCGGACAGGAGACACCGGGGAGCTGTTTTTT.

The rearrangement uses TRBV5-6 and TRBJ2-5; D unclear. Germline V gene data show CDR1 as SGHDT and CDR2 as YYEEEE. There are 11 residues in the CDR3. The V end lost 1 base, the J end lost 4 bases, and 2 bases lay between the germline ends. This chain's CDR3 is CASSLRETQYF. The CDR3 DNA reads TGTGCCAGCAGCTTGAGAGAGACCCAGTACTTC. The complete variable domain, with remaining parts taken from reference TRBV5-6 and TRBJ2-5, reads DAGVTQSPTHLIKTRGQQVTLRCSPKSGHDTVSWYQQALGQGPQFIFQYYEEEERQRGNFPDRFSGHQFPNYSSELNVNALLLGDSALYLCASSLRETQYFGPGTRLLVL.

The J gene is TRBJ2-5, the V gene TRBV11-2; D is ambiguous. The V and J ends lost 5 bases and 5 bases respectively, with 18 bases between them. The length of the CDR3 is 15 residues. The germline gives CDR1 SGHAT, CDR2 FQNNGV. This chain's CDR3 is CASSDSPQVLETQYF. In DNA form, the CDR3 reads TGTGCCAGCAGCGATTCCCCGCAGGTCTTGGAGACCCAGTACTTC.

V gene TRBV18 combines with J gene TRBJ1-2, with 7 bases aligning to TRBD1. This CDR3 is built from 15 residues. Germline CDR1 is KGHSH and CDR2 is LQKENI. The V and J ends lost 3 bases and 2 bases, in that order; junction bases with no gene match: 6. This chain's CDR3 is CASSPSGQMNYGYTF. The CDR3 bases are TGTGCCAGCTCACCCTCGGGACAGATGAACTATGGCTACACCTTC.

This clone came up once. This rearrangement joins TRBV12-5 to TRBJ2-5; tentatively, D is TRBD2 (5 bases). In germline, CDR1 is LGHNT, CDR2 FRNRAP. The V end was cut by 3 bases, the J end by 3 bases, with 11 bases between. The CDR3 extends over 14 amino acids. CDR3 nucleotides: TGTGCTAGTGGTTTAAAGCGGATTAAAGAGACCCAGTACTTC. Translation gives CASGLKRIKETQYF.

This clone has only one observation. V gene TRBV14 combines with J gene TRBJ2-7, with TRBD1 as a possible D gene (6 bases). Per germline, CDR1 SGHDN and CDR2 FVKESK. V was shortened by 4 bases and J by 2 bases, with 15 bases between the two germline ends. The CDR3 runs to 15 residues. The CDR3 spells CASSPNRVGTYEQYF. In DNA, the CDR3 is TGTGCCAGCAGCCCTAACAGGGTGGGGACCTACGAGCAGTACTTC.

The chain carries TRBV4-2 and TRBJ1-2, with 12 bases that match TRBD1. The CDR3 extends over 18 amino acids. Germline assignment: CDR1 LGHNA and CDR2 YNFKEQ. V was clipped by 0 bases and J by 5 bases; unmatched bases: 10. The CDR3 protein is CASSQELRGTGGSYGYTF. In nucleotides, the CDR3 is TGTGCCAGCAGCCAAGAATTACGCGGGACAGGGGGCTCTTATGGCTACACCTTC.

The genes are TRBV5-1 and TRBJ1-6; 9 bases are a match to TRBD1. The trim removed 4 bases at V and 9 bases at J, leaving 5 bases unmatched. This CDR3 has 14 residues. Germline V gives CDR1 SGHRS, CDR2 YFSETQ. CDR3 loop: CASSPGQGISPLHF. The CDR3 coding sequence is TGCGCCAGCAGCCCAGGACAGGGGATTTCACCCCTCCACTTT.

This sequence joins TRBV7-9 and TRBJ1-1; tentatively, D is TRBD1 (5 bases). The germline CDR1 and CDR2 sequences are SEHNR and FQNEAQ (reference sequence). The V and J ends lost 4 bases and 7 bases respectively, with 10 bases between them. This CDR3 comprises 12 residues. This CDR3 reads CASSYNQGEAFF. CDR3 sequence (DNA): TGTGCCAGCAGCTATAACCAGGGTGAAGCTTTCTTT.

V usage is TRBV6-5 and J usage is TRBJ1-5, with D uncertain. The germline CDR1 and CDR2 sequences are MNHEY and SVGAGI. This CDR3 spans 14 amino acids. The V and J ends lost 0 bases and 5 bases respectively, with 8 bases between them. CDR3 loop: CASSYSGPDQPQHF. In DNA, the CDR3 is TGTGCCAGCAGTTACTCGGGCCCCGATCAGCCCCAGCATTTT.

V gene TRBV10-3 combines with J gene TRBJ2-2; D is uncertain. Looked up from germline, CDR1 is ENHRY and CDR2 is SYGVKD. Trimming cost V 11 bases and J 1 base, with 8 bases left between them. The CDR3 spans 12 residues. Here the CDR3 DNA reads TGTGCCTCATCGGAGAACACCGGGGAGCTGTTTTTT. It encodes CASSENTGELFF.

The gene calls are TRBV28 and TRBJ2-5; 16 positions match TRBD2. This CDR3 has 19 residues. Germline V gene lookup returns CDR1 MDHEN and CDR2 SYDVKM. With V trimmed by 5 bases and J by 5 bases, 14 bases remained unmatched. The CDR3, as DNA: TGTGCCAGCAGTAAAATGATGTCTGGGGGACTAGCGGGAGGGGAGACCCAGTACTTC. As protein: CASSKMMSGGLAGGETQYF.

The CDR3, as DNA: TGTGCCAGCAGTTTACTAGCGGGAGGTGTGGAGACCCAGTACTTC. Translated, it gives CASSLLAGGVETQYF. The V gene is TRBV28, the J gene TRBJ2-5; 11 bases are shared with TRBD2. J lost 5 bases, V lost 2 bases, and 4 bases had no gene match. The CDR3 is 15 amino acids. Germline V gives CDR1 MDHEN, CDR2 SYDVKM. The full variable domain, in which reference TRBV28 and TRBJ2-5 provide the parts outside the CDR3, is DVKVTQSSRYLVKRTGEKVFLECVQDMDHENMFWYRQDPGLGLRLIYFSYDVKMKEKGDIPEGYSVSREKKERFSLILESASTNQTSMYLCASSLLAGGVETQYFGPGTRLLVL.

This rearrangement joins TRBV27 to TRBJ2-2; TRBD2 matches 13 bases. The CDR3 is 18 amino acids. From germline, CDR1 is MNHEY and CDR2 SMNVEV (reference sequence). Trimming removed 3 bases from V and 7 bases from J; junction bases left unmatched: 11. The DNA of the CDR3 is TGTGCCAGCAGTTTGTTTTGGACTAGCGGGAGTGGAGACGGGGAGCTGTTTTTT. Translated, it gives CASSLFWTSGSGDGELFF.

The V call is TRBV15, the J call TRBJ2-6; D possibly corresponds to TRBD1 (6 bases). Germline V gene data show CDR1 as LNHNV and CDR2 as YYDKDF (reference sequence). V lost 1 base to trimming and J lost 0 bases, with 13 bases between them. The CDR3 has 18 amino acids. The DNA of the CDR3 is TGTGCCACCAGCAGAGTCGCAGGGGTCAACTCTGGGGCCAACGTCCTGACTTTC. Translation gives CATSRVAGVNSGANVLTF.

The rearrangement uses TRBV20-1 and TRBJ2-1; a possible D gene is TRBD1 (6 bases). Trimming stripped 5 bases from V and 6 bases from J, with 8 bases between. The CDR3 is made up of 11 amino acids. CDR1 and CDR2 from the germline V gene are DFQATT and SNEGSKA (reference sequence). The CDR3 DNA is TGCAGTGCTGGGACACCCAATGAGCAGTTCTTC. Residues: CSAGTPNEQFF.

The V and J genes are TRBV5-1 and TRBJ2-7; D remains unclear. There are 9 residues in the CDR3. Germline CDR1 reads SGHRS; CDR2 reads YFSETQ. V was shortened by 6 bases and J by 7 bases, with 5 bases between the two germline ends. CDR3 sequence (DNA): TGCGCCAGCATAGGGGAGCAGTACTTC. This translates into CASIGEQYF.

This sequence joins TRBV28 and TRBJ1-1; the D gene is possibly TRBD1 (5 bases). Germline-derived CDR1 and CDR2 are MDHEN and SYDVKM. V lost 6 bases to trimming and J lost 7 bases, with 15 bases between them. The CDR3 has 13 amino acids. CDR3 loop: CASRRYRQIEAFF. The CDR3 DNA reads TGTGCCAGCAGGCGATACCGACAGATTGAAGCTTTCTTT.

The CDR3 DNA sequence: TGTGCCATCAACCCGGGACAGGCCGCTTCCGGGTATGGCTACACCTTC. Translated, it gives CAINPGQAASGYGYTF. The V gene is TRBV10-3, the J gene TRBJ1-2; the match to TRBD1 covers 8 bases. Trimming took 7 bases from V and 5 from J; bases not matched to a gene: 15. Germline CDR1 and CDR2: ENHRY and SYGVKD. CDR3 size: 16 residues.

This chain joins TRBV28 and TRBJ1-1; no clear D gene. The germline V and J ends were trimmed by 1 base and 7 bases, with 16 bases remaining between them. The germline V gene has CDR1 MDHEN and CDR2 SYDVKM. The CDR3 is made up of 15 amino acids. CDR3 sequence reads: CASSLSHGFKGEAFF. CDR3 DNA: TGTGCCAGCAGTTTATCCCACGGTTTCAAGGGTGAAGCTTTCTTT.

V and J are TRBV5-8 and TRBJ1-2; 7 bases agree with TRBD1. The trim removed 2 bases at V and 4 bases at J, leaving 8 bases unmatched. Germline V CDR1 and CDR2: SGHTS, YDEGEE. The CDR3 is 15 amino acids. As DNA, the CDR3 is TGTGCCAGCAGCTTAACCGGGACAGTGGGCTATGGCTACACCTTC. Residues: CASSLTGTVGYGYTF.

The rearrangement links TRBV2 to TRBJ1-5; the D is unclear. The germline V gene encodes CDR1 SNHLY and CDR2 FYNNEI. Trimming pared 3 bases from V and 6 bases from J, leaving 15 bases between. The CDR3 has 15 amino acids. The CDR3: CASSDNDRYRQPQHF. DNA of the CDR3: TGTGCCAGCAGTGATAATGACCGGTACCGTCAGCCCCAGCATTTT.